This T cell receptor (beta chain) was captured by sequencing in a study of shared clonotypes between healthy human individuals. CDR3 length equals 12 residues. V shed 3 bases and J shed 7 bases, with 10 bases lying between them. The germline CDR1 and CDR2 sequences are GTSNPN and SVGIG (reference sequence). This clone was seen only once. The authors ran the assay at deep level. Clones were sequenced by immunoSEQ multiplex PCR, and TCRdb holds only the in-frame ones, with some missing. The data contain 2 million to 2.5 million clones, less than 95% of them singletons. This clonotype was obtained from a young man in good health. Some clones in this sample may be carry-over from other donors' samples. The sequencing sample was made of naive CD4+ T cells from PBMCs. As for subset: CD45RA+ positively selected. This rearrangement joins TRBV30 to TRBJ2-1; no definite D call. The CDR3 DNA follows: TGTGCCTGGAGCCAAAACGTAAATGAGCAGTTCTTC. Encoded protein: CAWSQNVNEQFF. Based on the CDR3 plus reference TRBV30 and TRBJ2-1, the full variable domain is SQTIHQWPATLVQPVGSPLSLECTVEGTSNPNLYWYRQAAGRGLQLLFYSVGIGQISSEVPQNLSASRPQDRQFILSSKKLLLSDSGFYLCAWSQNVNEQFFGPGTRLTVL.